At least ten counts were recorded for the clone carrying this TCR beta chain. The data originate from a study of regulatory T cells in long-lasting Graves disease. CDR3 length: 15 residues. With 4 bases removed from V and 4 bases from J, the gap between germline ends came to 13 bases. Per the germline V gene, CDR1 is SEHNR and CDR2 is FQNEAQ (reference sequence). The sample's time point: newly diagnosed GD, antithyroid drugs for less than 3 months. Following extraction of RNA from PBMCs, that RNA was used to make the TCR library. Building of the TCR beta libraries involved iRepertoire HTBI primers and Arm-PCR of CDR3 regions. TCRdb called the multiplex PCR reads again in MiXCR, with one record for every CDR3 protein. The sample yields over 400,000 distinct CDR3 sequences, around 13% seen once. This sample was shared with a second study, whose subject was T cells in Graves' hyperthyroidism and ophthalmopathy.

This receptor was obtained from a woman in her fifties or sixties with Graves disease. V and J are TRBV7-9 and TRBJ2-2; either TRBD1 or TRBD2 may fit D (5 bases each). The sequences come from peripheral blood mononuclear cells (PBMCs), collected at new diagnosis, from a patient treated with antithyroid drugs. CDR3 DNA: TGTGCCAGCAGCTCGCGGTGGGGGAGCACCGGGGAGCTGTTTTTT. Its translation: CASSSRWGSTGELFF. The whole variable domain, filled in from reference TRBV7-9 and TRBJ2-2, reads DTGVSQNPRHKITKRGQNVTFRCDPISEHNRLYWYRQTLGQGPEFLTYFQNEAQLEKSRLLSDRFSAERPKGSFSTLEIQRTEQGDSAMYLCASSSRWGSTGELFFGEGSRLTVL.